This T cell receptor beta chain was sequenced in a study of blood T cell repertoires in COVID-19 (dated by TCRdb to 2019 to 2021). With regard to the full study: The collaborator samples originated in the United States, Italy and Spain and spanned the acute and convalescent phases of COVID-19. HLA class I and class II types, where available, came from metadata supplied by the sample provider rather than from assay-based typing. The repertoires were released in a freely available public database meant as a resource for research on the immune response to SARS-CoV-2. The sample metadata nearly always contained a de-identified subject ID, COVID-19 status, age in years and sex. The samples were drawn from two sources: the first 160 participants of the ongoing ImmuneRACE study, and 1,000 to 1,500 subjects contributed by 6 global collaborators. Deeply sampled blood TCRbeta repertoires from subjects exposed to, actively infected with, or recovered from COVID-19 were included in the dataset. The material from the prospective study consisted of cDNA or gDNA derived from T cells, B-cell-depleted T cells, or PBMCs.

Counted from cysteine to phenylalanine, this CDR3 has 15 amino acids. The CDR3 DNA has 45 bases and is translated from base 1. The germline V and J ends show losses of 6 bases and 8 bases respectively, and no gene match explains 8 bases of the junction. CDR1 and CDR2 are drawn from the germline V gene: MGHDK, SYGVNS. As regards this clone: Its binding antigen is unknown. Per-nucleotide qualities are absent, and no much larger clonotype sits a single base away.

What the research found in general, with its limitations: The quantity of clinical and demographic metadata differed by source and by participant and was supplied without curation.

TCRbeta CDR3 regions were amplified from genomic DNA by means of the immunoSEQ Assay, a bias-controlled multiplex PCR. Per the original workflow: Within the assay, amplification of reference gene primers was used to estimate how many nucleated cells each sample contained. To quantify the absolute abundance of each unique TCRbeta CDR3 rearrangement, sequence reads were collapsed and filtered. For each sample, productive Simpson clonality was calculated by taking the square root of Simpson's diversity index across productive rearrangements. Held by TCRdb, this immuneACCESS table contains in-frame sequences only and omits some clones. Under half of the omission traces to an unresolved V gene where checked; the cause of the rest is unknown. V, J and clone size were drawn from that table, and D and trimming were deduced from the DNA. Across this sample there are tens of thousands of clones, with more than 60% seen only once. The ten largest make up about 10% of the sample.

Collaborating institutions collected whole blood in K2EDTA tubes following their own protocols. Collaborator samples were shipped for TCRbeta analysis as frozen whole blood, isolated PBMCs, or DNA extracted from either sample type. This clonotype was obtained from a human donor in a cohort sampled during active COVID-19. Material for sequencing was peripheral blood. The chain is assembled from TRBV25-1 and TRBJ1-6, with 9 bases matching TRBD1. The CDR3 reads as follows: CASRQTGGADSPLHF. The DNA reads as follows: TGTGCCAGCAGACAGACAGGGGGGGCCGATTCACCCCTCCACTTT.